Listed below are T cell receptor beta chains from one sample, sequenced in a study of T cell responses to AZD1222 COVID-19 vaccine. Some clones are missing from TCRdb's copy, which holds only in-frame ones; the method was immunoSEQ multiplex PCR. The sample includes over 70,000 clones, approximately 89% of them seen just once. The sample here was peripheral blood, taken 28 days after the second AZD1222 dose. The receptor set was obtained from an adult who received the AZD1222 COVID-19 vaccine. The CDR3 runs from the conserved cysteine through the conserved F or W. Fields, in order: V gene, J gene, clone size, D gene, CDR3 DNA, CDR3 protein. A D gene is named only where the DNA matches it firmly. A row's size may be missing; if present it is once, few, many or a size class.

TRBV9	TRBJ2-1	NA	TRBD2	TGTGCCAGCAGACCCACTAGCGGGGGTTACAATGAGCAGTTCTTC	CASRPTSGGYNEQFF
TRBV27	TRBJ1-2	NA	TRBD1	TGTGCCAGCGGTTACACAGGGGTTCCCTATGGCTACACCTTC	CASGYTGVPYGYTF
TRBV28	TRBJ2-7	NA	TRBD1	TGTGCCAGCAGTTTATCTAGGGGGCAATCCGAGCAGTACTTC	CASSLSRGQSEQYF
TRBV7-3	TRBJ1-1	NA	TRBD1	TGTGCCAGCAGCTTAGGGACAGGGGGAAGTACTGAAGCTTTCTTT	CASSLGTGGSTEAFF
TRBV7-9	TRBJ1-1	few	NA	TGTGCCAGCAGCTTAAGGATGAACACTGAAGCTTTCTTT	CASSLRMNTEAFF
TRBV11-2	TRBJ2-5	NA	NA	TGTGCCAGCAGCCCAGGGACCTACCAAGAGACCCAGTACTTC	CASSPGTYQETQYF
TRBV2	TRBJ2-1	few	NA	TGTGCCAGCATCCGATTTCTTGGGGGCCAGGAGCAGTTCTTC	CASIRFLGGQEQFF
TRBV6-5	TRBJ1-2	NA	NA	TGTGCCAGCAGTTCAGCGGGGCTCGGCTACACCTTC	CASSSAGLGYTF
TRBV5-1	TRBJ1-2	NA	NA	TGCGCCAGCAGCTTGGATGCGGGTTCGGGCTATGGCTACACCTTC	CASSLDAGSGYGYTF
TRBV28	TRBJ1-5	NA	NA	TGTGCCAGCAGTTTCGAGGGGACGGATCAGCCCCAGCATTTT	CASSFEGTDQPQHF
TRBV19	TRBJ1-5	NA	NA	TGTGCCAGTACAGGGACGGGGTACGGGCAGCCCCAGCATTTT	CASTGTGYGQPQHF
TRBV5-1	TRBJ1-1	NA	NA	TGCGCCAGCGCGGCCGGGATAGGGCTCTATACTGAAGCTTTCTTT	CASAAGIGLYTEAFF
TRBV29-1	TRBJ2-6	NA	NA	TGCAGCGTCACGGTGTCTGGGGCCAACGTCCTGACTTTC	CSVTVSGANVLTF
TRBV24-1	TRBJ2-3	NA	TRBD2	TGTGCCACCAGTGATTTCACTAGCGGGGGTACAGATACGCAGTATTTT	CATSDFTSGGTDTQYF
TRBV2	TRBJ2-5	NA	TRBD1	TGTGCCAGCAACCGGGACAGGCTAACTCAAGAGACCCAGTACTTC	CASNRDRLTQETQYF
TRBV24-1	TRBJ1-5	once	NA	TGTGCCACCAGTGATTATGGTCAGCCCCAGCATTTT	CATSDYGQPQHF
TRBV10-3	TRBJ1-3	once	NA	TGTGCCATCAGTGATTCAGGAAACACCATATATTTT	CAISDSGNTIYF
TRBV6-1	TRBJ1-1	NA	NA	TGTGCCAGCAGTGAAGCCGGCAGGGTGAACACTGAAGCTTTCTTT	CASSEAGRVNTEAFF
TRBV5-1	TRBJ1-3	NA	TRBD1	TGCGCCAGCAGCAACACAGGGGCTGGAAACACCATATATTTT	CASSNTGAGNTIYF
TRBV7-3	TRBJ2-1	NA	TRBD2	TGTGCCAGCAGCTCCAAAGAGTCTAGCGGTAATGAGCAGTTCTTC	CASSSKESSGNEQFF
TRBV2	TRBJ1-5	NA	NA	TGTGCCAGCGGCCGGGGCGGCAATCAGCCCCAGCATTTT	CASGRGGNQPQHF
TRBV2	TRBJ1-4	NA	TRBD1	TGTGCCAGCAGTGTCGGGACAGTAAATGAAAAACTGTTTTTT	CASSVGTVNEKLFF
TRBV6-2/TRBV6-3	TRBJ1-2	NA	NA	TGTGCCAGCAGTTACGCGAACTATGGCTACACCTTC	CASSYANYGYTF
TRBV9	TRBJ2-7	once	NA	TGTGCCAGCAGCGTAGGGTATGGGGCCTCCTACGAGCAGTACTTC	CASSVGYGASYEQYF
TRBV16	TRBJ1-2	NA	NA	TGTGCCAGCAGCCATAGGCACGGGTTAAGCGGCTACACCTTC	CASSHRHGLSGYTF
TRBV7-7	TRBJ2-3	NA	NA	TGTGCCAGCAGCCCACACCCGGGGGGCTCAGATACGCAGTATTTT	CASSPHPGGSDTQYF
TRBV25-1	TRBJ2-2	NA	NA	TGTGCCAGCAGTGAATTCTTCCGGGAGTTTAACGGGGAGCTGTTTTTT	CASSEFFREFNGELFF
TRBV10-3	TRBJ1-2	NA	TRBD1	TGTGCCATCAGTGAGGGACAGGGGTATGGCTACACCTTC	CAISEGQGYGYTF
TRBV19	TRBJ1-1	NA	TRBD1	TGTGCCAGTAAAGGTCTAGGGGGCGTTGAAGCTTTCTTT	CASKGLGGVEAFF
TRBV21-1	TRBJ1-1	NA	NA	TGTGCCAGCAGCAGATCATCAGCAGCCAGGGGGCGCTTGGCTTTCTTT	CASSRSSAARGRLAFF
TRBV27	TRBJ2-1	NA	TRBD2	TGTGCCAGCAGTTTCGGGGGGTCCTACAATGAGCAGTTCTTC	CASSFGGSYNEQFF
TRBV27	TRBJ1-2	NA	NA	TGTGCCAGCAGTTTATCGTGGGGTTCGCGCTATGGCTACACCTTC	CASSLSWGSRYGYTF
TRBV19	TRBJ1-2	NA	NA	TGTGCCAGTAGTATACGCGGGGGTCCGTCGGGCTACACCTTC	CASSIRGGPSGYTF
TRBV15	TRBJ2-7	NA	NA	TGTGCCACCAGCAGAGATCAACAAACTGGGCAGTACTTC	CATSRDQQTGQYF
TRBV18	TRBJ1-2	NA	NA	TGTGCCAGCTCACCAAAAATTGGGGAGTATGGCTACACCTTC	CASSPKIGEYGYTF
TRBV12-3/TRBV12-4	TRBJ1-1	NA	NA	TGTGCCAGCAGTTCTCAGATAAACACTGAAGCTTTCTTT	CASSSQINTEAFF
TRBV9	TRBJ1-2	NA	NA	TGTGCCAGCAGCGTAGCTCCAGGGACCCCGGGGGACTACACCTTC	CASSVAPGTPGDYTF
TRBV11-2	TRBJ1-2	NA	NA	TGTGCCAGCAGTCCATCCATGGGGGGATATGGCTACACCTTC	CASSPSMGGYGYTF
TRBV7-6	TRBJ2-1	NA	TRBD1	TGTGCCAGCAGCTTGCTGGACAGGGCCTACAATGAGCAGTTCTTC	CASSLLDRAYNEQFF
TRBV5-6	TRBJ1-2	NA	TRBD1	TGTGCCAGCAGTCAAGGACAGGGCGGGTATGGCTACACCTTC	CASSQGQGGYGYTF
TRBV3-1/TRBV3-2	TRBJ1-2	once	NA	TGTGCCAGCAGCCAAGCGAGTAGGGGCGCTGGCTACACCTTC	CASSQASRGAGYTF
TRBV7-2	TRBJ2-7	NA	NA	TGTGCCAGCAGCGTAGGAAGAACCTACGAGCAGTACTTC	CASSVGRTYEQYF